This record covers a single T cell receptor beta chain. These data originate in a study of OX40 agonist ivuxolimab in advanced cancers. CDR1 is MDHEN and CDR2 is SYDVKM in the germline V gene. The V gene end was trimmed by 2 bases and the J gene end by 6 bases; junction bases not matched to a gene: 11. The CDR3 is made up of 16 amino acids. Some clones are missing from TCRdb's copy, which holds only in-frame ones; the method was immunoSEQ multiplex PCR. The table lists tens of thousands of clones, less than 95% of them singletons. Sequences were derived from CD4+ or CD8+ T cells sorted from blood, sampled in a trial of the OX40 agonist ivuxolimab. This receptor was obtained from an adult with an advanced solid tumor such as melanoma, head and neck, liver or kidney cancer. The chain combines TRBV28 with TRBJ2-7, with 9 bases aligning to TRBD1. The CDR3 loop reads CASSLAGRQGGGEQYF. CDR3 in DNA: TGTGCCAGCAGTTTAGCGGGGCGACAGGGGGGTGGCGAGCAGTACTTC.